This T cell receptor beta chain was sequenced during a study of response to subunit inactivated influenza vaccine. Study results and limitations: Every seasonal influenza vaccination brings in few new T cells, the authors suggested.

This CDR3 spans 16 amino acids. Germline CDR1 reads MGHRA; CDR2 reads YSYEKL. The V gene lost 0 bases and the J gene lost 0 bases, with 8 bases spanning the gap. Concerning this clonotype itself: The antigen is not known.

TCRdb called the RT-PCR reads again in MiXCR, with one record for every CDR3 protein. The table records about 800,000 distinct CDR3 sequences, around 20% of them present only once. The sequencing used PBMCs from blood, collected more than 4 days after vaccination. The V and J genes are TRBV4-1 and TRBJ2-2, with a weak D call TRBD1 (6 bases). The TCR originated in a man in his forties or fifties who received an inactivated influenza vaccine. The CDR3 loop reads CASSQDKGANTGELFF. The CDR3 DNA follows: TGCGCCAGCAGCCAAGATAAGGGGGCGAACACCGGGGAGCTGTTTTTT.